The 21 T cell receptor beta chains listed next were all sequenced from one sample in a study of T cell repertoires in cytomegalovirus infection (dated by TCRdb to about 2019). Reads for this sample came from an Illumina HiSeq 1500. In TCRdb, the public reads were trimmed at Q25 with fastp and aligned with MiXCR, with productive beta chains retained. Rows merge per CDR3 protein into single entries with the most common DNA and genes. A total of about 180,000 distinct CDR3 sequences appear in this sample, about 18% of them only once. The top ten hold 20% to 25% of the sample. Specimen: CD8+ T cells from PBMCs. All receptors come from a human donor in good health (CMV status not recorded). Some clones in this sample may be carry-over from other donors' samples.

In its sample, this clonotype was seen a few times. The chain has TRBV20-1 and TRBJ2-7, with 11 bases fitting TRBD1. Germline CDR1 and CDR2: DFQATT and SNEGSKA (reference sequence). The length of the CDR3 is 13 residues. Trimming at V came to 3 bases and at J to 7 bases, leaving 5 bases not matched to a gene. This CDR3 is CSARDRGPGEQYF. The CDR3 bases are TGCAGTGCTAGGGACAGGGGGCCGGGAGAGCAGTACTTC.

This chain uses TRBV7-9 with TRBJ2-1, with 14 positions matching TRBD2. The J segment lost 1 base and the V segment lost 5 bases, leaving 10 bases of the junction unmatched. CDR1 SEHNR and CDR2 FQNEAQ come from the germline V gene (reference sequence). There are 19 residues in the CDR3. CDR3: CASSPRPGTSGGSYNEQFF. The CDR3 nucleotides are TGTGCCAGCAGCCCCAGGCCCGGGACTAGCGGGGGTTCCTACAATGAGCAGTTCTTC.

The chain is built from TRBV11-2 and TRBJ1-1; 9 bases match TRBD1. V shed 1 base, J shed 0 bases, and the junction held 3 bases outside the gene matches. There are 16 residues in the CDR3. CDR1 and CDR2 (germline): SGHAT, FQNNGV. This chain's CDR3 is CASSLGRDRVNTEAFF. For the CDR3, the DNA is TGTGCCAGCAGCTTAGGGCGGGACAGGGTGAACACTGAAGCTTTCTTT.

The chain carries TRBV4-1 and TRBJ2-1; 11 bases match TRBD2. Germline V lookup: CDR1 MGHRA, CDR2 YSYEKL. The junction had 4 bases not matched to a gene; V was cut back by 4 bases and J by 5 bases. The CDR3 contains 15 residues. The CDR3 spells CASSPRLAGNNEQFF. The CDR3 DNA reads as TGCGCCAGCAGCCCAAGACTAGCGGGGAACAATGAGCAGTTCTTC.

This sequence joins TRBV28 and TRBJ1-4; D is unresolved. V gave up 3 bases and J gave up 0 bases, with 8 bases separating them. The CDR3 runs 15 residues. Germline assignment: CDR1 MDHEN and CDR2 SYDVKM. CDR3 region: CASSFMGATNEKLFF. The CDR3 DNA sequence: TGTGCCAGCAGTTTTATGGGTGCAACTAATGAAAAACTGTTTTTT. Based on the CDR3 plus reference TRBV28 and TRBJ1-4, the full variable domain is DVKVTQSSRYLVKRTGEKVFLECVQDMDHENMFWYRQDPGLGLRLIYFSYDVKMKEKGDIPEGYSVSREKKERFSLILESASTNQTSMYLCASSFMGATNEKLFFGSGTQLSVL.

This clonotype was picked up a small number of times. The chain joins TRBV2 to TRBJ1-1; D is unclear. Germline assignment: CDR1 SNHLY and CDR2 FYNNEI. The CDR3 runs to 10 residues. Trimming took off 5 bases at V and 8 bases at J, with 6 bases between the two ends. The CDR3 spells CASSIGEAFF. The CDR3 bases are TGTGCCAGCAGTATTGGGGAAGCTTTCTTT.

This clonotype appeared a few times. V usage is TRBV12-3 or TRBV12-4 and J usage is TRBJ2-3; TRBD1 agrees at 9 bases. The CDR3 sequence is 16 residues long. V shed 4 bases, J shed 4 bases, and the junction held 9 bases outside the gene matches. The CDR3 bases are TGTGCCAGCAGTTCGGGACAGGGCGAGACCCCAGATACGCAGTATTTT. Protein product: CASSSGQGETPDTQYF.

This clonotype was seen a handful of times. This rearrangement joins TRBV4-1 to TRBJ1-2; 11 nucleotides match TRBD1. The V gene end was trimmed by 6 bases and the J gene end by 3 bases; junction bases not matched to a gene: 3. CDR1 is MGHRA, CDR2 YSYEKL, per germline. The CDR3 runs to 14 residues. CDR3 sequence reads: CASRDRGLDYGYTF. The CDR3 region has the DNA TGCGCCAGCAGGGACAGGGGGCTTGACTATGGCTACACCTTC.

This clonotype was seen more than once but under ten times. The genes are TRBV4-3 and TRBJ1-2; D unresolved. V lost 1 base and J lost 2, with 8 bases in between. The CDR3 runs to 14 residues. CDR1 is LGHNA and CDR2 is YSLEER in the germline V gene. CDR3 bases: TGCGCCAGCAGCCAAGCGGGGTTGAACTATGGCTACACCTTC. Translating gives CASSQAGLNYGYTF.

In DNA, the CDR3 is TGTGCCAGCAGTCTCTCCGGGACATCCGACTATGGCTACACCTTC. This sequence encodes CASSLSGTSDYGYTF. This chain joins TRBV27 and TRBJ1-2, with D possibly matching TRBD1 (6 bases). Looked up from germline, CDR1 is MNHEY and CDR2 is SMNVEV (reference sequence). The CDR3 runs 15 residues. Deletions cut 5 bases from V and 3 bases from J, with 16 bases between.

This clonotype has more than one count but fewer than ten. The rearrangement joins TRBV7-6 to TRBJ1-5; no definite D call. Germline CDR1 and CDR2: SGHVS and FNYEAQ. The CDR3 extends over 13 amino acids. V was clipped by 5 bases and J by 5 bases, with 10 bases between them. The CDR3 DNA follows: TGTGCCAGCAGCCCTTTTTTGGATCAGCCCCAGCATTTT. Amino acids: CASSPFLDQPQHF. Supplemented by reference TRBV7-6 and TRBJ1-5, the full variable domain reads GAGVSQSPRYKVTKRGQDVALRCDPISGHVSLYWYRQALGQGPEFLTYFNYEAQQDKSGLPNDRFSAERPEGSISTLTIQRTEQRDSAMYRCASSPFLDQPQHFGDGTRLSIL.

This clonotype came up a few times. This chain connects TRBV6-2 or TRBV6-3 to TRBJ1-1; TRBD1 might be the D (5 bases). From germline, CDR1 is MNHEY and CDR2 SVGEGT. V gave up 2 bases and J gave up 7 bases, with 8 bases separating them. This CDR3 region has 12 residues. In nucleotides, the CDR3 is TGTGCCAGCAGTTACAGGGGTATTGAAGCTTTCTTT. This codes for CASSYRGIEAFF.

The CDR3 DNA reads as TGTGCCACCAGCAGTCAAAGTTCACCCCTCCACTTT. Residues: CATSSQSSPLHF. The chain carries TRBV15 and TRBJ1-6; D call uncertain. Trimming pared 3 bases from V and 9 bases from J, leaving 6 bases between. The germline gives CDR1 LNHNV, CDR2 YYDKDF (reference sequence). The CDR3 spans 12 residues.

This clonotype was recorded only once. The V and J genes are TRBV4-1 and TRBJ1-4; D is undetermined. V was clipped by 0 bases and J by 12 bases, with 17 bases between them. The CDR3 sequence is 15 residues long. Germline-derived CDR1 and CDR2 are MGHRA and YSYEKL. The CDR3 nucleotides read TGCGCCAGCAGCCAAGATCCCAGCTACGGAGTGGAACTGTTTTTT. It is translated as CASSQDPSYGVELFF.

The V call is TRBV4-2, the J call TRBJ1-1; D gene ambiguous. The CDR3 has 13 residues. CDR1 LGHNA and CDR2 YNFKEQ come from the germline V gene. V gave up 1 base and J gave up 2 bases, with 5 bases separating them. CDR3 nucleotides: TGTGCCAGCAGCCAAGGTTTTAACACTGAAGCTTTCTTT. The encoded protein is CASSQGFNTEAFF.

This clonotype was picked up a small number of times. This chain joins TRBV29-1 and TRBJ1-3; no clear D gene. With 7 bases removed from V and 1 base from J, the gap between germline ends came to 11 bases. Germline V gene data show CDR1 as SQVTM and CDR2 as ANQGSEA. CDR3 length equals 13 residues. CDR3 nucleotides: TGCAGCGCCGGTGGTGGATCTGGAAACACCATATATTTT. This translates into CSAGGGSGNTIYF.

This clonotype has just a few counts. At one end, the junction sequence differs from germline, possibly due to a read error. The CDR3 bases are TGTGCCAGCAGCTTCCTGGGACAGGGGTTATCCGTTGCCATAAACATTCAGTACTTC. Translation gives CASSFLGQGLSVAINIQYF. The rearrangement joins TRBV7-2 to TRBJ2-4; 10 positions match TRBD1. Germline V gives CDR1 SGHTA, CDR2 FQGNSA. CDR3 size: 19 residues.

This clonotype showed up just a few times. The V call is TRBV19, the J call TRBJ1-5; D not certain. The CDR3 length is 13 residues. CDR1 and CDR2 (germline): LNHDA, SQIVND (reference sequence). Trimming removed 7 bases from V and 2 bases from J, with 9 bases in between. CDR3 nucleotide sequence: TGTGCCAGTACGCCCGGGGGCAATCAGCCCCAGCATTTT. Protein product: CASTPGGNQPQHF.

This clonotype came up a few times. The chain carries TRBV10-2 and TRBJ1-3; D not resolved. Trimming left V 4 bases short and J 0 bases short, with 10 bases between. The CDR3 length is 15 residues. Germline V gene lookup returns CDR1 WSHSY and CDR2 SAAADI. In DNA form, the CDR3 reads TGCGCCAGCAGTGTGGGCAGTTACTCTGGAAACACCATATATTTT. Encoded protein: CASSVGSYSGNTIYF.

V is TRBV27 and J is TRBJ1-2; no clear D. V lost 3 bases to trimming and J lost 8 bases, with 10 bases between them. The length of the CDR3 is 12 residues. Looked up from germline, CDR1 is MNHEY and CDR2 is SMNVEV (reference sequence). The DNA for the CDR3 is TGTGCCAGCAGTTTGACCCCTTCCGGCTACACCTTC. Amino acids: CASSLTPSGYTF.

This clonotype has more than one count but fewer than ten. The J gene is TRBJ2-6, the V gene TRBV7-9, with no clear D. The CDR3 runs 14 residues. Germline CDR1 SEHNR, CDR2 FQNEAQ (reference sequence). V lost 3 bases to trimming and J lost 4 bases, with 7 bases between them. CDR3 sequence (DNA): TGTGCCAGCAGCTTCCCGGCCGGGGCCAACGTCCTGACTTTC. This gives the protein CASSFPAGANVLTF.